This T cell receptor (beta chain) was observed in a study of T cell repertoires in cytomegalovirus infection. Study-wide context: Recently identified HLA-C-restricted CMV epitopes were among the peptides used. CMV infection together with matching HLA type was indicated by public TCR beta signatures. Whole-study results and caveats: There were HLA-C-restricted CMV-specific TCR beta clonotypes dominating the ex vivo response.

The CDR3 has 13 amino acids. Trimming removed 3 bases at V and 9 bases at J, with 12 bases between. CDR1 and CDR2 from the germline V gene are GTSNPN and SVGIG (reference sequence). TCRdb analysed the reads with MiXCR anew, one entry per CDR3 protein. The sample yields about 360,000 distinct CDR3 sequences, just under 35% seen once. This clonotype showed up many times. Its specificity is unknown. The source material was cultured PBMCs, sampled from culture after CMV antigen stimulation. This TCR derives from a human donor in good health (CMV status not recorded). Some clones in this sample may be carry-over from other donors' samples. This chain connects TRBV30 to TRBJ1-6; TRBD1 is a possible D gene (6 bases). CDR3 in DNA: TGTGCCTGGAGCGAGATGGACAGTTCACCCCTCCACTTT. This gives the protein CAWSEMDSSPLHF.